Below are 29 T cell receptor beta chains sequenced from a single sample in a study of blood T cell repertoires in COVID-19. Clones were read by immunoSEQ multiplex PCR, and TCRdb kept only the in-frame ones, dropping some. Among approximately 300,000 clones, about 90% were seen once, and the ten largest hold under 1.1%. Sample: peripheral blood. These TCRs come from a woman aged 40 to 50 with COVID-19, enrolled during active disease.

The rearrangement joins TRBV7-2 to TRBJ2-2; possible D gene TRBD2, 7 bases. Germline V gene lookup returns CDR1 SGHTA and CDR2 FQGNSA. This CDR3 has 12 amino acids. Between the trimmed V and J ends, which lost 8 bases and 7 bases, there was a span of 11 bases. The CDR3 sequence is CASLGGGGELFF. The DNA for the CDR3 is TGTGCCAGCCTAGGGGGGGGCGGGGAGCTGTTTTTT.

The chain combines TRBV19 with TRBJ2-1; TRBD2 agrees at 7 bases. The CDR3 contains 15 residues. Germline lookup yields CDR1 LNHDA and CDR2 SQIVND (reference sequence). V lost 3 bases, J lost 5 bases, and 7 bases stayed unmatched. For the CDR3, the DNA is TGTGCCAGTAGTATTTCGCGCGGGAGAAACAATGAGCAGTTCTTC. This sequence encodes CASSISRGRNNEQFF.

This chain connects TRBV3-1 (or the pseudogene TRBV3-2) to TRBJ2-3; D remains ambiguous. The V and J ends lost 4 bases and 0 bases respectively, with 11 bases between them. The CDR3 is 15 amino acids. The germline V gene encodes CDR1 LGHDT and CDR2 YNNKEL (reference sequence). This chain's CDR3 is CASSPNLLSTDTQYF. In DNA, the CDR3 is TGTGCCAGCAGCCCTAACCTCCTTAGCACAGATACGCAGTATTTT.

The rearrangement joins TRBV19 to TRBJ2-5; the match to TRBD2 covers 14 bases. Germline CDR1 is LNHDA and CDR2 is SQIVND (reference sequence). With 3 bases clipped from V and 7 bases from J, the junction kept 13 bases outside the gene matches. The CDR3 runs to 18 residues. CDR3 residues: CASSIGLAGGGIIGTQYF. CDR3 nucleotides: TGTGCCAGTAGTATCGGACTAGCGGGAGGCGGTATAATCGGGACCCAGTACTTC.

The chain joins TRBV24-1 to TRBJ1-5; maybe TRBD1 (6 bases). V was trimmed by 4 bases and J by 5 bases, leaving 14 bases between them. CDR1 is KGHDR and CDR2 is SFDVKD in the germline V gene. This CDR3 contains 15 residues. The CDR3 sequence: CATSDPGQKDQPQHF. As DNA, the CDR3 is TGTGCCACCAGTGACCCCGGACAGAAGGATCAGCCCCAGCATTTT.

V gene TRBV18 combines with J gene TRBJ2-7, with 10 bases identical to TRBD1. CDR1 and CDR2 (germline): KGHSH, LQKENI. This CDR3 has 14 residues. V shed 5 bases and J 2 bases; nucleotides not matched to a gene: 3. The chain's CDR3 is CASSSGTGAYEQYF. The DNA of the CDR3 is TGTGCCAGCTCATCCGGGACAGGGGCCTACGAGCAGTACTTC.

The chain recombines TRBV7-9 with TRBJ2-3, with 12 bases aligning to TRBD2. The CDR3 runs to 17 residues. Germline V gene lookup returns CDR1 SEHNR and CDR2 FQNEAQ (reference sequence). Losses at the gene ends were 6 bases for V and 2 bases for J; bases not matched to a gene: 9. The DNA for the CDR3 is TGTGCCAGCAGTCTAACAGGACTAGCGGGGAACACAGATACGCAGTATTTT. Translating it yields CASSLTGLAGNTDTQYF.

CDR3 sequence reads: CASSSFQATNEKLFF. DNA of the CDR3: TGTGCCAGCAGCTCTTTCCAGGCAACTAATGAAAAACTGTTTTTT. This chain connects TRBV6-6 to TRBJ1-4; no definite D call. Trimming stripped 6 bases from V and 0 bases from J, with 11 bases between. Germline lookup yields CDR1 MNHNY and CDR2 SVGAGI (reference sequence). This CDR3 is 15 amino acids long.

The rearrangement uses TRBV5-1 and TRBJ2-7; 7 positions agree with TRBD1. Germline lookup yields CDR1 SGHRS and CDR2 YFSETQ. The CDR3 consists of 14 residues. Unmatched junction bases numbered 2, after V lost 0 bases and J lost 2 bases. DNA of the CDR3: TGCGCCAGCAGCTTGGACAGGGGAACCTACGAGCAGTACTTC. Residues: CASSLDRGTYEQYF.

The CDR3 region is CASSEYSGGFEKLFF. The CDR3 DNA reads as TGTGCCAGCAGTGAATATTCAGGAGGGTTCGAAAAACTGTTTTTT. This chain links TRBV25-1 with TRBJ1-4; D ambiguous. Deletions cut 0 bases from V and 8 bases from J, with 13 bases between. The CDR3 sequence is 15 residues long. Germline CDR1 is MGHDK and CDR2 is SYGVNS. The complete variable domain, with remaining parts taken from reference TRBV25-1 and TRBJ1-4, reads EADIYQTPRYLVIGTGKKITLECSQTMGHDKMYWYQQDPGMELHLIHYSYGVNSTEKGDLSSESTVSRIRTEHFPLTLESARPSHTSQYLCASSEYSGGFEKLFFGSGTQLSVL.

This chain joins TRBV27 and TRBJ1-1; tentative D call: TRBD1 (6 bases). The germline V gene has CDR1 MNHEY and CDR2 SMNVEV (reference sequence). V was cut by 5 bases and J by 0 bases, with 19 bases left in between. The length of the CDR3 is 17 residues. CDR3 sequence: CASSPAKDSYMNTEAFF. The CDR3 DNA sequence: TGTGCCAGCAGTCCGGCGAAGGACAGCTATATGAACACTGAAGCTTTCTTT.

V usage is TRBV7-9 and J usage is TRBJ1-4, with 8 nucleotides matching TRBD1. The junction had 8 bases not matched to a gene; V was cut back by 6 bases and J by 8 bases. CDR3 size: 14 residues. The germline V gene encodes CDR1 SEHNR and CDR2 FQNEAQ (reference sequence). The CDR3 sequence: CASRTDRGGEKLFF. DNA of the CDR3: TGTGCCAGCAGGACTGACAGGGGAGGAGAAAAACTGTTTTTT.

The V gene is TRBV30, the J gene TRBJ2-3; 11 bases are a match to TRBD2. Trimming at V came to 7 bases and at J to 1 base, leaving 7 bases not matched to a gene. The CDR3 runs 15 residues. Germline CDR1 and CDR2: GTSNPN and SVGIG (reference sequence). The CDR3 here is CASRQGLAGTDTQYF. In DNA, the CDR3 is TGTGCCTCGCGACAGGGACTAGCGGGCACAGATACGCAGTATTTT.

The chain links TRBV6-5 to TRBJ1-3; D is ambiguous. V was trimmed by 6 bases and J by 1 base, leaving 10 bases between them. Germline assignment: CDR1 MNHEY and CDR2 SVGAGI. The CDR3 spans 14 residues. DNA of the CDR3: TGTGCCAGCAGCGCGTCTTTTTCTGGAAACACCATATATTTT. Protein sequence: CASSASFSGNTIYF.

This chain links TRBV19 with TRBJ1-6; 9 positions match TRBD1. Germline assignment: CDR1 LNHDA and CDR2 SQIVND (reference sequence). The CDR3 sequence is 14 residues long. The junction had 8 bases not matched to a gene; V was cut back by 10 bases and J by 7 bases. The CDR3 coding sequence is TGTGCCACTCGGACAGGGGTCAAAAATTCACCCCTCCACTTT. Protein sequence: CATRTGVKNSPLHF.

The rearrangement joins TRBV5-4 to TRBJ2-3, with 11 bases aligning to TRBD2. CDR3 length: 17 residues. V lost 3 bases, J lost 0 bases, and 6 bases stayed unmatched. CDR1 and CDR2 (germline): SGHNT, YYREEE (reference sequence). The CDR3 loop reads CASSSASGGYSTDTQYF. CDR3 bases: TGTGCCAGCAGCTCCGCTAGCGGGGGGTACAGCACAGATACGCAGTATTTT.

The rearrangement uses TRBV6-2 or TRBV6-3 and TRBJ1-6; D call uncertain. The CDR3 extends over 13 amino acids. The germline V and J ends were trimmed by 2 bases and 10 bases, with 9 bases remaining between them. Germline CDR1 reads MNHEY; CDR2 reads SVGEGT. For the CDR3, the DNA is TGTGCCAGCAGTTACCGGGTGGAATCACCCCTCCACTTT. Its translation is CASSYRVESPLHF.

The V call is TRBV14, the J call TRBJ2-1; TRBD2 might be the D (5 bases). The germline V gene encodes CDR1 SGHDN and CDR2 FVKESK. The CDR3 totals 15 residues. Trimming removed 2 bases from V and 2 bases from J, with 10 bases in between. The CDR3 coding sequence is TGTGCCAGCAGCCAACTCGGGAACACCTACAATGAGCAGTTCTTC. The encoded protein is CASSQLGNTYNEQFF.

The chain combines TRBV7-8 with TRBJ2-5; D may be TRBD2 (6 bases). Trimming took off 6 bases at V and 4 bases at J, with 12 bases between the two ends. This CDR3 region has 13 residues. From germline, CDR1 is SGHVS and CDR2 FQNEAQ. The CDR3 reads CASSQGAGETQYF. Here the CDR3 DNA reads TGTGCCAGCAGTCAGGGAGCGGGAGAGACCCAGTACTTC.

CDR3 amino acids: CASSPIGQGHGYTF. DNA of the CDR3: TGTGCCAGCTCACCGATCGGACAGGGGCATGGCTACACCTTC. The V gene is TRBV18, the J gene TRBJ1-2; 9 bases are shared with TRBD1. J lost 6 bases, V lost 3 bases, and 5 bases had no gene match. Germline loops: CDR1 KGHSH, CDR2 LQKENI. The CDR3 is 14 amino acids.

This clone came up once. The CDR3 reads CASSSGGSYEQYF. The CDR3, as DNA: TGTGCCAGCAGCTCAGGAGGCTCCTACGAGCAGTACTTC. The chain links TRBV5-4 to TRBJ2-7, with a weak D call TRBD2 (5 bases). This CDR3 comprises 13 residues. V shed 3 bases and J shed 0 bases, with 7 bases lying between them. CDR1 and CDR2 (germline): SGHNT, YYREEE (reference sequence).

The rearrangement links TRBV21-1 to TRBJ2-4; no check of the table's D call, TRBD1, against the DNA was made. TRBV21-1 is designated a pseudogene. The CDR3 is made up of 16 amino acids. The CDR3 loop is CASSIGQQTAKNIQYF. CDR3 nucleotide sequence: TGTGCCAGCAGCATCGGACAGCAAACGGCCAAAAACATTCAGTACTTC.

The chain has TRBV27 and TRBJ2-7, with TRBD2 matching 12 bases. Germline V gives CDR1 MNHEY, CDR2 SMNVEV (reference sequence). V lost 0 bases, J lost 7 bases, and 10 bases stayed unmatched. This CDR3 region has 17 residues. CDR3 coding DNA: TGTGCCAGCAGTTTATCGGGCCTAGCGGGAGGGCCTGGTGAGCAGTACTTC. This codes for CASSLSGLAGGPGEQYF.

The rearrangement uses TRBV11-1 and TRBJ1-4; 7 bases agree with TRBD1. Germline V gene data show CDR1 as SGHAT and CDR2 as FQDESV (reference sequence). J lost 7 bases, V lost 3 bases, and 11 bases had no gene match. The CDR3 spans 16 residues. CDR3 bases: TGTGCCAGCAGCTTGGAACAAGGGGGCGAAACTGAAAAACTGTTTTTT. It encodes CASSLEQGGETEKLFF.

The V call is TRBV29-1, the J call TRBJ2-3, with 7 bases lining up with TRBD2. Germline V gene data show CDR1 as SQVTM and CDR2 as ANQGSEA. The CDR3 is 14 residues long. V lost 7 bases to trimming and J lost 0 bases; unmatched junction nucleotides: 7. CDR3 loop: CSARTSWSTDTQYF. The CDR3 DNA sequence: TGCAGCGCCCGGACTAGTTGGAGCACAGATACGCAGTATTTT.

The CDR3: CASSGDRSKETQYF. The CDR3 region has the DNA TGTGCCAGCAGCGGCGACAGGTCCAAGGAGACCCAGTACTTC. The chain carries TRBV5-6 and TRBJ2-5, with D possibly being TRBD1 (6 bases). The germline V and J ends were trimmed by 4 bases and 5 bases, with 15 bases remaining between them. The CDR3 is 14 residues long. Germline-derived CDR1 and CDR2 are SGHDT and YYEEEE.

This clone was counted only a few times. This chain connects TRBV5-1 to TRBJ1-4; D perhaps matches TRBD1 (6 bases). Trimming cost V 4 bases and J 5 bases, with 15 bases left between them. The CDR3 has 15 amino acids. In germline, CDR1 is SGHRS, CDR2 YFSETQ. CDR3 DNA: TGCGCCAGCAGCACCGGACAGCTCCCAAATGAAAAACTGTTTTTT. Its protein product is CASSTGQLPNEKLFF.

The J gene is TRBJ1-1, the V gene TRBV27, with D unresolved. The V end was cut by 5 bases, the J end by 7 bases, with 11 bases between. The V gene's germline CDR1 is MNHEY and CDR2 SMNVEV (reference sequence). The CDR3 has 12 residues. Written as DNA, the CDR3 is TGTGCCAGCAGTATTATGGGAGGTGAAGCTTTCTTT. Its protein product is CASSIMGGEAFF.

The chain employs TRBV14 and TRBJ2-5; TRBD1 aligns across 9 bases. CDR1 is SGHDN, CDR2 FVKESK, per germline. The CDR3 extends over 16 amino acids. The J segment lost 3 bases and the V segment lost 3 bases, leaving 8 bases of the junction unmatched. The CDR3 spells CASSQPSTGGKETQYF. The CDR3 bases are TGTGCCAGCAGCCAGCCCTCGACAGGGGGTAAAGAGACCCAGTACTTC.